This T cell receptor (beta chain) was found in a study of blood T cell repertoires in COVID-19. Study context: Spain, Italy and the United States supplied samples that represented acute and convalescent COVID-19.

This clone was detected only once. Libraries were prepared by immunoSEQ multiplex PCR; TCRdb keeps only in-frame clonotypes and omits some of them. The sample carries 130,000 to 150,000 clones, more than 65% recorded once. V lost 1 base, J lost 8 bases, and 8 bases stayed unmatched. The CDR3 sequence is 15 residues long. CDR1 and CDR2 from the germline V gene are ENHRY and SYGVKD. The TCR was taken from a man older than 75 with acute or convalescent COVID-19. Sequencing was performed on peripheral blood. The rearrangement links TRBV10-3 to TRBJ1-1, with 9 nucleotides matching TRBD1. CDR3 DNA sequence: TGTGCCATCAGTGAGTTTGGGACAGGGCAAGAGGAAGCTTTCTTT. Translated, it gives CAISEFGTGQEEAFF.